The present T cell receptor (beta chain) was sequenced within a study of blood T cell repertoires in COVID-19. Across the study: From T cells, B-cell-depleted T cells, or PBMCs came the material, which was cDNA or gDNA.

The length of the CDR3 is 16 residues. Per germline, CDR1 KGHSH and CDR2 LQKENI. With V trimmed by 2 bases and J by 3 bases, 4 bases remained unmatched. Per the study methods: Amplified reference gene primers provided the basis for estimating nucleated cell counts. Generated by immunoSEQ multiplex PCR, the TCRdb table keeps only in-frame clones and is missing some. Clone size and V and J calls were adopted from that table, with D and trimming inferred from the DNA. The table has under 250,000 clones, around three quarters seen once; the top ten hold 4.5% to 7%. V gene TRBV18 combines with J gene TRBJ2-2; TRBD2 matches 9 bases. Material: peripheral blood. This TCR derives from a woman aged 70-85 years with acute or convalescent COVID-19. CDR3 sequence: CASSPSLAGYTGELFF. The DNA of the CDR3 is TGTGCCAGCTCACCAAGCCTAGCGGGGTACACCGGGGAGCTGTTTTTT.